The 24 T cell receptor beta chains in this list originate from one sample, sequenced in a study of CD8 T cells in Susac syndrome. RNA, at about 0.45 to 1 ug, was reverse transcribed with random hexamers. TCRdb fed the immunoSEQ multiplex PCR reads into MiXCR, producing one record per CDR3 protein. This sample carries some 150,000 distinct CDR3 sequences, approximately 96% of them seen once, and the ten largest clones take 0.21%. Material: CD8+ T cells from PBMCs. The receptors come from a human donor with multiple sclerosis.

The V and J genes are TRBV3-1 and TRBJ2-1, with 7 nucleotides matching TRBD1. The trim removed 6 bases at V and 9 bases at J, leaving 20 bases unmatched. Germline V gene sequence: CDR1 LGHDT, CDR2 YNNKEL (reference sequence). The CDR3 has 17 residues. DNA of the CDR3: TGTGCCAGCAGTCCCCCCAAGGGCAGGGGGTCATTAGGTGAGCAGTTCTTC. Translated: CASSPPKGRGSLGEQFF.

The chain uses TRBV20-1 and TRBJ2-7; D not resolved. Germline CDR1 DFQATT, CDR2 SNEGSKA (reference sequence). This CDR3 has 13 amino acids. Trimming took 0 bases from V and 6 from J, leaving 12 bases between them. The CDR3 loop is CSARDSHRGEQYF. Here the CDR3 DNA reads TGCAGTGCTAGAGATTCCCACAGAGGCGAGCAGTACTTC.

The chain carries TRBV7-8 and TRBJ2-7; D possibly corresponds to TRBD1 (7 bases). V dropped 6 bases and J dropped 2 bases, with 23 bases sitting between them. Per germline, CDR1 SGHVS and CDR2 FQNEAQ. This CDR3 region has 17 residues. CDR3 sequence: CASSFGGTGENAYEQYF. DNA for the CDR3: TGTGCCAGCAGTTTCGGGGGAACAGGGGAGAACGCCTACGAGCAGTACTTC.

The CDR3 region has the DNA TGTGCCAGCAGGGGTCGGGAGCTGTTTTTT. This sequence encodes CASRGRELFF. The chain couples TRBV2 to TRBJ2-2; D call uncertain. CDR3 length equals 10 residues. V was shortened by 6 bases and J by 9 bases, with 5 bases between the two germline ends. Germline V lookup: CDR1 SNHLY, CDR2 FYNNEI.

The chain links TRBV7-2 to TRBJ2-3, with a weak D call TRBD1 (6 bases). CDR1 SGHTA and CDR2 FQGNSA come from the germline V gene. Trimming left V 5 bases short and J 2 bases short, with 14 bases between. The CDR3 has 15 residues. The CDR3: CASSERGSATDTQYF. CDR3 nucleotides: TGTGCCAGCAGCGAGAGGGGGTCGGCCACAGATACGCAGTATTTT.

Worth noting for this clonotype: A read error may produce the germline difference seen at one junction end. V usage is TRBV9 and J usage is TRBJ2-2, with TRBD2 matching over 8 bases. The CDR3 runs 13 residues. Germline V gene sequence: CDR1 SGDLS, CDR2 YYNGEE. DNA for the CDR3: TGTGCCAGCACCGTAGCGGGGAAGGGGGAGCTGTTTTTT. This gives the protein CASTVAGKGELFF.

V and J are TRBV11-2 and TRBJ1-2; D is unresolved. This CDR3 region has 15 residues. In germline, CDR1 is SGHAT, CDR2 FQNNGV. Trimming took off 3 bases at V and 4 bases at J, with 15 bases between the two ends. CDR3 sequence (DNA): TGTGCCAGCAGCTTTGGGCCTCGCAATCCCTATGGCTACACCTTC. It yields the protein CASSFGPRNPYGYTF.

This chain joins TRBV13 and TRBJ2-1; maybe TRBD1 (6 bases). Looked up from germline, CDR1 is PRHDT and CDR2 is FYEKMQ (reference sequence). Deletions cut 4 bases from V and 8 bases from J, with 15 bases between. There are 14 residues in the CDR3. Written as DNA, the CDR3 is TGTGCCAGCAGCTCCAGGGGCCGCGGCGATGAGCAGTTCTTC. Amino acid sequence: CASSSRGRGDEQFF.

V and J are TRBV20-1 and TRBJ2-1, with D uncertain. This CDR3 has 13 residues. Germline CDR1 is DFQATT and CDR2 is SNEGSKA (reference sequence). V lost 4 bases to trimming and J lost 9 bases, with 16 bases between them. The CDR3 coding sequence is TGCAGTGCTACCGTTCGGGCCGGAGCTGAGCAGTTCTTC. This codes for CSATVRAGAEQFF.

This clonotype was observed a single time. The chain couples TRBV6-9 to TRBJ2-1; 8 nucleotides match TRBD1. Unmatched junction bases numbered 10, after V lost 7 bases and J lost 2 bases. The length of the CDR3 is 16 residues. Per germline, CDR1 MNHGY and CDR2 SVAAGI. CDR3 nucleotide sequence: TGTGCCAGCACAATATTACCAGGGGGCGCCTACAATGAGCAGTTCTTC. Amino acids: CASTILPGGAYNEQFF.

The sample holds one count of this clonotype. V is TRBV29-1 and J is TRBJ1-1; TRBD1 is a possible D gene (6 bases). Trimming pared 7 bases from V and 6 bases from J, leaving 18 bases between. CDR1 and CDR2 (germline): SQVTM, ANQGSEA. This CDR3 comprises 13 residues. CDR3 amino acids: CSGGEGVLAEAFF. CDR3 coding DNA: TGCAGCGGGGGAGAGGGGGTTTTGGCTGAAGCTTTCTTT. Based on the CDR3 plus reference TRBV29-1 and TRBJ1-1, the full variable domain is SAVISQKPSRDICQRGTSLTIQCQVDSQVTMMFWYRQQPGQSLTLIATANQGSEATYESGFVIDKFPISRPNLTFSTLTVSNMSPEDSSIYLCSGGEGVLAEAFFGQGTRLTVV.

The V call is TRBV27, the J call TRBJ2-1; 11 bases line up with TRBD2. Germline V gene sequence: CDR1 MNHEY, CDR2 SMNVEV (reference sequence). The CDR3 totals 13 residues. Trimming at V came to 9 bases and at J to 4 bases, leaving 2 bases not matched to a gene. The CDR3 sequence: CASGLAGYNEQFF. CDR3 coding DNA: TGTGCCAGTGGACTAGCGGGTTACAATGAGCAGTTCTTC.

V usage is TRBV7-9 and J usage is TRBJ2-2, with a tentative D call TRBD1 (6 bases). The germline V and J ends were trimmed by 0 bases and 2 bases, with 10 bases remaining between them. The CDR3 extends over 16 amino acids. The germline V gene has CDR1 SEHNR and CDR2 FQNEAQ (reference sequence). This chain's CDR3 is CASSLAGHVNTGELFF. The CDR3 DNA follows: TGTGCCAGCAGCTTAGCGGGACACGTTAACACCGGGGAGCTGTTTTTT.

The rearrangement links TRBV2 to TRBJ2-7, with 7 nucleotides matching TRBD1. V trimming: 6 bases; J trimming: 2 bases; junction bases outside the gene matches: 4. CDR3 length: 13 amino acids. Germline V lookup: CDR1 SNHLY, CDR2 FYNNEI. The CDR3 nucleotides read TGTGCCAGCAGGCCCACAGGGGCCTACGAGCAGTACTTC. It codes for CASRPTGAYEQYF.

This chain uses TRBV6-5 with TRBJ1-5, with 9 positions matching TRBD1. The CDR3 has 17 residues. The V segment lost 4 bases and the J segment 6 bases; nucleotides outside the gene matches: 13. Germline-derived CDR1 and CDR2 are MNHEY and SVGAGI. CDR3 region: CASSSGRGTGPLQPQHF. The CDR3 region has the DNA TGTGCCAGCAGTTCCGGCCGTGGGACAGGGCCTCTTCAGCCCCAGCATTTT.

This rearrangement joins TRBV27 to TRBJ2-7, with D uncertain. Germline loops: CDR1 MNHEY, CDR2 SMNVEV (reference sequence). V lost 2 bases to trimming and J lost 1 base, with 9 bases between them. The CDR3 is 14 residues long. CDR3 residues: CASSLAAGSYEQYF. The CDR3 nucleotides are TGTGCCAGCAGTTTAGCCGCAGGATCCTACGAGCAGTACTTC.

This clonotype occurred once. The chain carries TRBV27 and TRBJ2-7; no firm D call. The V gene lost 5 bases and the J gene lost 3 bases, with 11 bases spanning the gap. Germline V gives CDR1 MNHEY, CDR2 SMNVEV (reference sequence). The CDR3 consists of 13 residues. The CDR3 bases are TGTGCCAGCAGTACACGGATTGACTACGAGCAGTACTTC. Its translation: CASSTRIDYEQYF.

This clonotype was counted once. J is TRBJ1-2 and V is TRBV4-3; D ambiguous. The CDR3 consists of 14 residues. Germline V gene data show CDR1 as LGHNA and CDR2 as YSLEER. V gave up 0 bases and J gave up 6 bases, with 11 bases separating them. The CDR3 loop reads CASSQDSLGDGYTF. The CDR3 coding sequence is TGCGCCAGCAGCCAAGACTCTTTGGGTGATGGCTACACCTTC.

The rearrangement joins TRBV20-1 to TRBJ2-7, with TRBD1 matching over 10 bases. V shed 0 bases, J shed 5 bases, and the junction held 10 bases outside the gene matches. Germline V gene lookup returns CDR1 DFQATT and CDR2 SNEGSKA (reference sequence). This CDR3 is 16 amino acids long. This CDR3 is CSARERKGQGLNEQYF. The CDR3 nucleotides are TGCAGTGCTAGAGAAAGGAAGGGACAGGGGCTGAACGAGCAGTACTTC.

The chain couples TRBV19 to TRBJ1-1; 7 bases agree with TRBD1. The ends lost 5 bases at V and 8 bases at J; junction bases unmatched: 11. CDR1 and CDR2 from the germline V gene are LNHDA and SQIVND (reference sequence). CDR3 length: 14 residues. The CDR3 sequence: CASSPRTGRWEAFF. The CDR3 DNA reads as TGTGCCAGTAGTCCCCGGACAGGCCGATGGGAAGCTTTCTTT.

The chain joins TRBV7-8 to TRBJ2-5; D remains ambiguous. Germline lookup yields CDR1 SGHVS and CDR2 FQNEAQ. This CDR3 region has 13 residues. Trimming cost V 6 bases and J 0 bases, with 8 bases left between them. The CDR3 DNA sequence: TGTGCCAGCAGGTCCCTAAACCAAGAGACCCAGTACTTC. This sequence encodes CASRSLNQETQYF.

CDR3 sequence: CASSTRSSSYNSPLHF. In DNA, the CDR3 is TGCGCCAGCAGCACACGGTCTAGCTCCTATAATTCACCCCTCCACTTT. This chain connects TRBV4-1 to TRBJ1-6; D not resolved. The CDR3 contains 16 residues. Trimming removed 5 bases from V and 0 bases from J, with 11 bases in between. CDR1 MGHRA and CDR2 YSYEKL come from the germline V gene.

V usage is TRBV6-2 or TRBV6-3 and J usage is TRBJ2-5, with D hard to call. Trimming removed 5 bases from V and 9 bases from J, with 10 bases in between. This CDR3 contains 11 residues. Per germline, CDR1 MNHEY and CDR2 SVGEGT. CDR3 sequence: CASSVGWPQYF. The CDR3, as DNA: TGTGCCAGCAGTGTAGGCTGGCCCCAGTACTTC.

This sequence joins TRBV24-1 and TRBJ1-2, with a possible D match to TRBD1 (6 bases). This CDR3 comprises 12 residues. Trimming removed 3 bases from V and 9 bases from J, with 10 bases in between. Germline V gene data show CDR1 as KGHDR and CDR2 as SFDVKD. DNA of the CDR3: TGTGCCACCAGTGATAGCGGGGGCCGCTACACCTTC. Its protein product is CATSDSGGRYTF.